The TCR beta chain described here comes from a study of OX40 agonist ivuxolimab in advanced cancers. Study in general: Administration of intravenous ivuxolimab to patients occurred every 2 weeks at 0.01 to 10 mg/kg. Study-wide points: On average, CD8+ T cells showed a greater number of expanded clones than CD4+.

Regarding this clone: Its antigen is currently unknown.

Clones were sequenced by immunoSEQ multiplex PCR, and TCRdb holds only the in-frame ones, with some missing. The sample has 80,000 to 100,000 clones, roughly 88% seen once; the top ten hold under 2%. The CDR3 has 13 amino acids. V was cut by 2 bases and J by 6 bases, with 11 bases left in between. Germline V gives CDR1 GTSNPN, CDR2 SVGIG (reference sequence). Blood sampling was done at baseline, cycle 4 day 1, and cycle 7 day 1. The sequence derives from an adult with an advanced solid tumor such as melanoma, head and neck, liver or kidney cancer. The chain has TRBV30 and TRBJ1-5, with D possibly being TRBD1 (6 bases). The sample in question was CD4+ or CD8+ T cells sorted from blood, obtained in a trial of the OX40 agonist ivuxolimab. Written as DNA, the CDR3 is TGTGCCTGGAGTAGCGGGGGCACTCAGCCCCAGCATTTT. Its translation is CAWSSGGTQPQHF.